The sequence of this T cell receptor (beta chain) was determined in a study of early T cells in non-severe SARS-CoV-2 infection. On the study more broadly: The study sequenced bulk RNA from unsorted whole blood, with chains unpaired. Whole-study results and caveats: In VDJdb matching, anti-spike CD8 responses were favored while private and CD4 specificities went missing.

The germline CDR1 and CDR2 sequences are SGHRS and YFSETQ. Trimming left V 2 bases short and J 5 bases short, with 8 bases between. This CDR3 has 13 residues. Molecules of cDNA were individually given unique molecular identifiers that were attached to them. From the 5' RACE reads, TCRdb called clonotypes with MiXCR, one entry per CDR3 protein. The sample comprises 55,000 to 65,000 distinct CDR3 sequences, about an eighth of which are singletons, and 4.4% rests with the top ten. Regarding this clonotype: The antigen is not known.

This chain connects TRBV5-1 to TRBJ2-1; D gene unclear. Source material: whole blood. The receptor's source is an adult who was a healthcare worker with PCR-confirmed SARS-CoV-2 infection or an uninfected control (not recorded which). The CDR3 DNA reads as TGCGCCAGCAGCTTAGGCCCAGACAATGAGCAGTTCTTC. Protein sequence: CASSLGPDNEQFF. The variable domain in full, completed from reference TRBV5-1 and TRBJ2-1, reads KAGVTQTPRYLIKTRGQQVTLSCSPISGHRSVSWYQQTPGQGLQFLFEYFSETQRNKGNFPGRFSGRQFSNSRSEMNVSTLELGDSALYLCASSLGPDNEQFFGPGTRLTVL.